This T cell receptor (beta chain) was sequenced in a study of EBV T-cell therapy then PD-1 blockade in nasopharyngeal carcinoma. This clone was counted only a few times. As yet, its antigen is unknown. As for treatment: AdE1-LMPpoly-expanded autologous EBV-specific T-cell therapy followed by anti-PD-1 nivolumab. The repertoire was sequenced with immunoSEQ multiplex PCR; TCRdb's copy has only in-frame clones and lacks some. Of approximately 21,000 clones listed, approximately 80% are singletons. The germline V gene has CDR1 MNHNS and CDR2 SASEGT. The CDR3 consists of 16 residues. V trimming: 3 bases; J trimming: 0 bases; junction bases outside the gene matches: 4.

The chain employs TRBV6-1 and TRBJ2-3; 9 nucleotides agree with TRBD1. The sequences come from CD8+ T cells from blood, collected at day 61 from a patient whose treatment included autologous EBV-specific T cells and nivolumab. This clonotype was obtained from a man aged 40-49 years with nasopharyngeal carcinoma. The CDR3 here is CASSDRTGASTDTQYF. The CDR3 nucleotides are TGTGCCAGCAGTGACAGGACAGGGGCGAGCACAGATACGCAGTATTTT.